The 10 T cell receptor beta chains presented below share a single source sample, sequenced in a study of blood T cell repertoires in COVID-19. This table comes from immunoSEQ multiplex PCR, and its TCRdb copy is limited to in-frame clones, with some not included. Here the sample spans 190,000 or so clones, about 90% being singletons. The specimen sequenced was PBMCs or T cells enriched from blood (not recorded which). The receptor source for this set is a man between 25 and 39 years old who had recovered from COVID-19.

The chain uses TRBV27 and TRBJ1-1, with 9 positions matching TRBD1. CDR3 length: 13 amino acids. With 8 bases clipped from V and 5 bases from J, the junction kept 6 bases outside the gene matches. The germline V gene encodes CDR1 MNHEY and CDR2 SMNVEV (reference sequence). The CDR3 sequence: CASGTGGRTEAFF. DNA for the CDR3: TGTGCCAGCGGTACAGGGGGCAGGACTGAAGCTTTCTTT.

This rearrangement joins TRBV10-3 to TRBJ1-4; tentatively, D is TRBD1 (6 bases). Germline V lookup: CDR1 ENHRY, CDR2 SYGVKD. The germline V and J ends were trimmed by 2 bases and 4 bases, with 14 bases remaining between them. The CDR3 runs to 16 residues. The CDR3 here is CAISEAPRTVNEKLFF. The DNA of the CDR3 is TGTGCCATCAGTGAGGCACCACGGACAGTTAATGAAAAACTGTTTTTT.

This chain connects TRBV10-2 to TRBJ1-1; tentatively, D is TRBD1 (5 bases). CDR1 and CDR2 (germline): WSHSY, SAAADI. The CDR3 sequence is 16 residues long. V lost 2 bases and J lost 0, with 13 bases in between. DNA of the CDR3: TGCGCCAGCAGTGAGGCCCAGGGTGCCCTGAACACTGAAGCTTTCTTT. It encodes CASSEAQGALNTEAFF.

For the CDR3, the DNA is TGTGCCAGCAGCATATCGACAGGGGTGGATTCACCCCTCCACTTT. The encoded protein is CASSISTGVDSPLHF. The chain combines TRBV5-6 with TRBJ1-6; TRBD1 matches 8 bases. V was pared by 4 bases and J by 8 bases, with 8 bases of the junction left unmatched. The germline V gene encodes CDR1 SGHDT and CDR2 YYEEEE. The CDR3 spans 15 residues.

This clone appeared a few times. The V gene is TRBV7-2, the J gene TRBJ2-7; 7 nucleotides line up with TRBD1. CDR1 and CDR2 from the germline V gene are SGHTA and FQGNSA. The CDR3 totals 15 residues. V shed 2 bases and J 4 bases; nucleotides not matched to a gene: 8. CDR3 in DNA: TGTGCCAGCAGCTTAACCGGGACAGCAATTTACGAGCAGTACTTC. This codes for CASSLTGTAIYEQYF.

The sample holds one count of this clone. This chain uses TRBV7-9 with TRBJ2-1, with D perhaps TRBD2 (6 bases). Germline CDR1 and CDR2: SEHNR and FQNEAQ (reference sequence). The CDR3 is 14 amino acids. Trimming took 7 bases from V and 9 from J, leaving 19 bases between them. The CDR3, as DNA: TGTGCCAGCACCATAGGCTCCGGGAGCAGTGAGCAGTTCTTC. Translated: CASTIGSGSSEQFF.

The rearrangement joins TRBV7-2 to TRBJ1-3, with a weak D call TRBD1 (6 bases). The CDR3 sequence is 14 residues long. V lost 6 bases and J lost 1, with 10 bases in between. The germline V gene encodes CDR1 SGHTA and CDR2 FQGNSA. The DNA for the CDR3 is TGTGCCAGCAGTACAGGGCCGTCTGGAAACACCATATATTTT. Encoded protein: CASSTGPSGNTIYF.

In this sample, this clone turned up a few times. The rearrangement links TRBV19 to TRBJ1-3, with 7 bases aligning to TRBD1. The CDR3 extends over 14 amino acids. The germline V gene has CDR1 LNHDA and CDR2 SQIVND (reference sequence). With V trimmed by 7 bases and J by 0 bases, 3 bases remained unmatched. CDR3 DNA sequence: TGTGCCAGTAAGGGGGCAGGCTCTGGAAACACCATATATTTT. This translates into CASKGAGSGNTIYF.

This chain links TRBV5-4 with TRBJ2-7; tentative D call: TRBD2 (6 bases). Trimming cost V 1 base and J 5 bases, with 13 bases left between them. The CDR3 covers 14 residues. Germline lookup yields CDR1 SGHNT and CDR2 YYREEE (reference sequence). In DNA, the CDR3 is TGTGCCAGCAGCTTGTCGCTAGCGCGACACGAGCAGTACTTC. Translation gives CASSLSLARHEQYF. The full variable domain, in which reference TRBV5-4 and TRBJ2-7 provide the parts outside the CDR3, is ETGVTQSPTHLIKTRGQQVTLRCSSQSGHNTVSWYQQALGQGPQFIFQYYREEENGRGNFPPRFSGLQFPNYSSELNVNALELDDSALYLCASSLSLARHEQYFGPGTRLTVT.

The V call is TRBV6-2 or TRBV6-3, the J call TRBJ2-7; 8 bases are a match to TRBD1. Germline loops: CDR1 MNHEY, CDR2 SVGEGT. CDR3 size: 17 residues. V shed 0 bases, J shed 0 bases, and the junction held 7 bases outside the gene matches. As DNA, the CDR3 is TGTGCCAGCAGTTACTCACACCAGGGGGCGAGCTCCTACGAGCAGTACTTC. Amino acids: CASSYSHQGASSYEQYF.